This TCR beta chain was sequenced for a study of low-dose radiotherapy and immunotherapy resistance in tumors. Study overall: Every two weeks patients got nivolumab 240 mg flat dose, plus ipilimumab 1 mg/kg every six weeks, intravenously. At a dose of 200 mg/m2, intravenous cyclophosphamide was given every two weeks, one day before radiation and immunotherapy.

Alpha- and beta-chain coverage of first-strand cDNA came from TRAV- and TRBV-specific primers. TCR amplification involved about 20 PCR cycles with a constant-region primer and V-primer adapter. TCRdb re-analysed the reads in MiXCR, keeping a single row per CDR3 protein. The sample yields about 58,000 distinct CDR3 sequences, about 23% seen once. Indicated time point: after trial treatment. This sample's treatment: LDRT plus nivolumab, ipilimumab, low-dose cyclophosphamide and aspirin (RACIN trial). This clonotype was recorded many times. This clonotype was obtained from a male donor with prostate cancer. This sample comprised PBMCs, obtained after low-dose radiotherapy plus immunotherapy.

CDR3 residues: CASTPGRSGELFF. CDR3 DNA sequence: TGTGCCAGCACCCCGGGGCGATCCGGGGAGCTGTTTTTT. This chain links TRBV3-1 with TRBJ2-2; D may be TRBD1 or TRBD2 (5 bases each). Per the germline V gene, CDR1 is LGHDT and CDR2 is YNNKEL (reference sequence). Trimming left V 7 bases short and J 6 bases short, with 12 bases between. This CDR3 is 13 amino acids long.